The clone carrying this T cell receptor (beta chain) was seen many times. Germline lookup yields CDR1 SQVTM and CDR2 ANQGSEA. V was trimmed by 6 bases and J by 0 bases, leaving 18 bases between them. This CDR3 contains 16 residues. The entry originates in a study of human T cells and chemical hapten exposure. Time point denoted: patch test 3, about 24 weeks after DPC sensitization. Treatment noted: therapeutic diphenylcyclopropenone sensitization with weekly scalp DPC. Via MiXCR, TCRdb re-called the RACE reads, giving one row per CDR3 protein. Among about 82,000 distinct CDR3 sequences listed, under 15% were seen once.

The receptor was isolated from a woman in her forties or fifties with alopecia areata. Some clones in this sample may be carry-over from other donors' samples. The sequencing used whole blood, collected in connection with sensitization to the hapten diphenylcyclopropenone (DPC). The chain couples TRBV29-1 to TRBJ1-3, with D perhaps TRBD1 (5 bases). CDR3 sequence: CSVSGHRSSSGNTIYF. CDR3 coding DNA: TGCAGCGTGTCCGGACACCGCTCAAGCTCTGGAAACACCATATATTTT.